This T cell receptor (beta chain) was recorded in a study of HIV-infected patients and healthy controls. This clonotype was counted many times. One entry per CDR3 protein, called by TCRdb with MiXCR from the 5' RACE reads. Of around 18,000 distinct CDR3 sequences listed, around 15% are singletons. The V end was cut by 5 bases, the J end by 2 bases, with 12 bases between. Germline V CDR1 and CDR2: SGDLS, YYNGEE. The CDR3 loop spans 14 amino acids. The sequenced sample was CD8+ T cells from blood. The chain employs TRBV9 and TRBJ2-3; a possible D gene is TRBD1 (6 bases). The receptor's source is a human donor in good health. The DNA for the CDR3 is TGTGCCAGCAGTGAGGCAGGGGCCACAGATACGCAGTATTTT. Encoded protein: CASSEAGATDTQYF. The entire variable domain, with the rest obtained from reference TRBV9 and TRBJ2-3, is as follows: DSGVTQTPKHLITATGQRVTLRCSPRSGDLSVYWYQQSLDQGLQFLIQYYNGEERAKGNILERFSAQQFPDLHSELNLSSLELGDSALYFCASSEAGATDTQYFGPGTRLTVL.